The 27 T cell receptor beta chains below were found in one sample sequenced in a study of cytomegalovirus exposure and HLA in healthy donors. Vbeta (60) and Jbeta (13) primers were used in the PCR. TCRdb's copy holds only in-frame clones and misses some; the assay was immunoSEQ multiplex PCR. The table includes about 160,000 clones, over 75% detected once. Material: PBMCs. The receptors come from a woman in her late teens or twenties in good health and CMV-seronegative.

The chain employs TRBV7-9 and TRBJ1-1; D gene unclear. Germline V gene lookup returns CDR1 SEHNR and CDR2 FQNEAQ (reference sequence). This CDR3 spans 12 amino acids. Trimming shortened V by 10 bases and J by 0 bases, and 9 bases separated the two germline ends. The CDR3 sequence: CAKRELNTEAFF. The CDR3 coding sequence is TGTGCCAAACGGGAATTGAACACTGAAGCTTTCTTT.

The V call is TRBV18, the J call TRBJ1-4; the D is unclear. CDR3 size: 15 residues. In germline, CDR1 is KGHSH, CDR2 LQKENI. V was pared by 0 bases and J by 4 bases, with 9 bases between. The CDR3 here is CASSPPVGNNEKLFF. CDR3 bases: TGTGCCAGCTCACCACCCGTCGGGAATAATGAAAAACTGTTTTTT.

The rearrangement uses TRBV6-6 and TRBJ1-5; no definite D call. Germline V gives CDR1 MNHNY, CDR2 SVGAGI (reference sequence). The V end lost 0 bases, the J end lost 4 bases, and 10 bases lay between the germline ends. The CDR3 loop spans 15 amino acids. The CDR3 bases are TGTGCCAGCAGTTACTCGAGAGTGGAGAATCAGCCCCAGCATTTT. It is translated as CASSYSRVENQPQHF.

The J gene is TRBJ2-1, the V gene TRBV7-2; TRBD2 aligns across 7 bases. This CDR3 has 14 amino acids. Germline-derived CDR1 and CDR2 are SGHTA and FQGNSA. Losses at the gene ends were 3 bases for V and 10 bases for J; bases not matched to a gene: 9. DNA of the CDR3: TGTGCCAGCAGCTTTTATTTAACTAGCGACGAGCAGTTCTTC. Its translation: CASSFYLTSDEQFF.

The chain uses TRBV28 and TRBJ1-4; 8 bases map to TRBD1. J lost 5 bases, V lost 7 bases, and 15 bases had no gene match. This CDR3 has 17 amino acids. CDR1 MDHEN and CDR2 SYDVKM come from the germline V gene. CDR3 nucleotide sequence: TGTGCCAGCACCGGGTCTTTTCCACAGGGGGGGAATGAAAAACTGTTTTTT. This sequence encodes CASTGSFPQGGNEKLFF. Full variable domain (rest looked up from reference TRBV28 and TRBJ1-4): DVKVTQSSRYLVKRTGEKVFLECVQDMDHENMFWYRQDPGLGLRLIYFSYDVKMKEKGDIPEGYSVSREKKERFSLILESASTNQTSMYLCASTGSFPQGGNEKLFFGSGTQLSVL.

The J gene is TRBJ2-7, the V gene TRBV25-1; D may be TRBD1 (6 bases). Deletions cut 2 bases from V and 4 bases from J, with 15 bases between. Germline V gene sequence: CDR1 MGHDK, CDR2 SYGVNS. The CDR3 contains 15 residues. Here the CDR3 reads CASSEVSGAQYEQYF. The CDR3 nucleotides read TGTGCCAGCAGTGAAGTGTCAGGGGCCCAATACGAGCAGTACTTC.

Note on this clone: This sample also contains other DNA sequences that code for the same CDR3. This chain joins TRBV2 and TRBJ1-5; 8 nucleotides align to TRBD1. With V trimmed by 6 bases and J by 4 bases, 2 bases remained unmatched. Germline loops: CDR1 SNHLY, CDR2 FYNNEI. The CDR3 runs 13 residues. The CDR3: CASSGQGNQPQHF. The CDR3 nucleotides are TGTGCCAGCAGCGGACAGGGTAATCAGCCCCAGCATTTT. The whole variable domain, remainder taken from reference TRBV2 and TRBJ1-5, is EPEVTQTPSHQVTQMGQEVILRCVPISNHLYFYWYRQILGQKVEFLVSFYNNEISEKSEIFDDQFSVERPDGSNFTLKIRSTKLEDSAMYFCASSGQGNQPQHFGDGTRLSIL.

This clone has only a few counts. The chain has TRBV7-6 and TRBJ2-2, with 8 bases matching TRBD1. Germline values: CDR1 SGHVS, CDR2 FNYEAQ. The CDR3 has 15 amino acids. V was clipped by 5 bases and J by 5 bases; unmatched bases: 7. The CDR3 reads CASSPKTGVTGELFF. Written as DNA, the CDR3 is TGTGCCAGCAGCCCGAAGACAGGGGTAACCGGGGAGCTGTTTTTT.

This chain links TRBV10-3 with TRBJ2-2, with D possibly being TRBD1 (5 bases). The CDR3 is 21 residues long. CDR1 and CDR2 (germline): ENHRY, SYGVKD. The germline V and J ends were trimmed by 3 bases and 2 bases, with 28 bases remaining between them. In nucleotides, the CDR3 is TGTGCCATCAGTGATCGCCGACAGCCTCATCCACCGGTAAAAAACACCGGGGAGCTGTTTTTT. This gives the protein CAISDRRQPHPPVKNTGELFF.

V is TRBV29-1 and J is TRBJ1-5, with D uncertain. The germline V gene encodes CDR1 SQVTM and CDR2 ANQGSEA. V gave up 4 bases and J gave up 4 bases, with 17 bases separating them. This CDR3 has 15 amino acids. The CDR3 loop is CSVADGVLGNQPQHF. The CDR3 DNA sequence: TGCAGCGTTGCAGACGGAGTACTTGGAAATCAGCCCCAGCATTTT.

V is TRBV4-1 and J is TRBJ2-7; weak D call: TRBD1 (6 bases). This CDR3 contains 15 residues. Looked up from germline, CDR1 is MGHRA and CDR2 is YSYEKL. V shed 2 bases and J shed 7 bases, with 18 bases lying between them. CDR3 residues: CASSQRSLGAGEQYF. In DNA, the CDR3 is TGCGCCAGCAGCCAACGGTCTCTGGGGGCGGGTGAGCAGTACTTC.

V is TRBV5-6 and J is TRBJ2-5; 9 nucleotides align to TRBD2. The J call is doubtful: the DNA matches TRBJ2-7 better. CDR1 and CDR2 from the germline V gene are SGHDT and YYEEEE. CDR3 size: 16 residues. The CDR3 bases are TGTGCCAGCAGCCGCCGGGGTGGCGGGAGGGCCTACGAGCAGTACTTC. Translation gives CASSRRGGGRAYEQYF.

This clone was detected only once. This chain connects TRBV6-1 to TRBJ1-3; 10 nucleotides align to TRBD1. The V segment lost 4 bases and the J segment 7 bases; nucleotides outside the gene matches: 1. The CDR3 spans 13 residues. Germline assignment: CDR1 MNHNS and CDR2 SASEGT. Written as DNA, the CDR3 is TGTGCCAGCAGTGGGACAGGGGGTAACACCATATATTTT. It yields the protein CASSGTGGNTIYF.

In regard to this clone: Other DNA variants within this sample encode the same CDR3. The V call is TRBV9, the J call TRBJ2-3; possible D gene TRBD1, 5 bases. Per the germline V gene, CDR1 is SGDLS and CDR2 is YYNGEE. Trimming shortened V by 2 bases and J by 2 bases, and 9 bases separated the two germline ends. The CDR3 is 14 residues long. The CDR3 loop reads CASSVAGITDTQYF. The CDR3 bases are TGTGCCAGCAGCGTTGCAGGGATCACAGATACGCAGTATTTT.

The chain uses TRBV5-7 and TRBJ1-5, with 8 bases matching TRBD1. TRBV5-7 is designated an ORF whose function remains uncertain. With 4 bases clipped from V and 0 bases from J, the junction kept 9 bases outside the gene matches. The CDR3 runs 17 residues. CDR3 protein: CASSLRDRSYSNQPQHF. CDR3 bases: TGTGCCAGCAGCCTCCGGGACAGGTCCTATAGCAATCAGCCCCAGCATTTT.

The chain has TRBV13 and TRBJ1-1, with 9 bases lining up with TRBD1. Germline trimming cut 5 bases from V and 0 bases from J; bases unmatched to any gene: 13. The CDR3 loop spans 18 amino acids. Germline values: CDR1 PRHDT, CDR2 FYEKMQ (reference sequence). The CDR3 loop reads CASSPIGTGNFMNTEAFF. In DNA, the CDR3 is TGTGCCAGCAGCCCAATCGGGACAGGGAATTTCATGAACACTGAAGCTTTCTTT.

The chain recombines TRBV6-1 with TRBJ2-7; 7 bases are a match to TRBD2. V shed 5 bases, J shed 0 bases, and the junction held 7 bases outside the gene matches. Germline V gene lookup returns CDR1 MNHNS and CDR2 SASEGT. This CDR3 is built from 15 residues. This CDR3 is CASSRERDSSYEQYF. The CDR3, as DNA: TGTGCCAGCAGTCGCGAGCGGGATAGCTCCTACGAGCAGTACTTC.

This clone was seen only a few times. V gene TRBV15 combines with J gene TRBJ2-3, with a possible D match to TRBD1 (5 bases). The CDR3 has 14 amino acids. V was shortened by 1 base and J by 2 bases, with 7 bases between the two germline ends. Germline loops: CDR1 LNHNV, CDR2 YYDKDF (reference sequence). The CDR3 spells CATSRGQNTDTQYF. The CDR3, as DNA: TGTGCCACCAGCAGAGGACAGAACACAGATACGCAGTATTTT.

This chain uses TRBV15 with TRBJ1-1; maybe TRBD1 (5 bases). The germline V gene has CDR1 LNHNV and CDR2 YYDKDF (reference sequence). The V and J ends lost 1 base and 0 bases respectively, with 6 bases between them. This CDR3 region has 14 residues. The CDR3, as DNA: TGTGCCACCAGCAGAGCAGGGATGAACACTGAAGCTTTCTTT. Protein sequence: CATSRAGMNTEAFF. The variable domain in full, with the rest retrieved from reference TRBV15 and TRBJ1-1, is DAMVIQNPRYQVTQFGKPVTLSCSQTLNHNVMYWYQQKSSQAPKLLFHYYDKDFNNEADTPDNFQSRRPNTSFCFLDIRSPGLGDTAMYLCATSRAGMNTEAFFGQGTRLTVV.

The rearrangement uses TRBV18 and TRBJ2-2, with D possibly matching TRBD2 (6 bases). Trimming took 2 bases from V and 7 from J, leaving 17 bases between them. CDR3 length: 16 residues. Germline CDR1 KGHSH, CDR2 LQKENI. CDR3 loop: CASSPEAGGFGGELFF. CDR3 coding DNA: TGTGCCAGCTCACCAGAAGCGGGTGGCTTTGGCGGGGAGCTGTTTTTT.

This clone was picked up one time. The CDR3 nucleotides are TGCGCCAGCAGCCGGGCGGGGGCGGGGGAGACCCAGTACTTC. The encoded protein is CASSRAGAGETQYF. This chain connects TRBV4-1 to TRBJ2-5; a weak D match, TRBD2 (7 bases). V lost 4 bases and J lost 5, with 14 bases in between. This CDR3 is 14 amino acids long. Per germline, CDR1 MGHRA and CDR2 YSYEKL.

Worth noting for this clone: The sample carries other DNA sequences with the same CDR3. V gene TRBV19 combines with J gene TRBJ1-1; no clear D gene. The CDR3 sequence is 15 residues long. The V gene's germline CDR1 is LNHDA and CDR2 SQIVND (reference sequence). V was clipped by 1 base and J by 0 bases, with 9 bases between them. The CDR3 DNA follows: TGTGCCAGTAGTATAGGTCCAGGCTTGAACACTGAAGCTTTCTTT. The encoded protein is CASSIGPGLNTEAFF.

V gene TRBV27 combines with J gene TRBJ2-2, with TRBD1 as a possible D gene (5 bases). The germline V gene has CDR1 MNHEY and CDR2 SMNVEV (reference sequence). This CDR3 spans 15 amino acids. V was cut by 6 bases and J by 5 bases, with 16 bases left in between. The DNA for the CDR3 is TGTGCCAGCAGACAGCAGGACACGGCTACCGGGGAGCTGTTTTTT. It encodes CASRQQDTATGELFF.

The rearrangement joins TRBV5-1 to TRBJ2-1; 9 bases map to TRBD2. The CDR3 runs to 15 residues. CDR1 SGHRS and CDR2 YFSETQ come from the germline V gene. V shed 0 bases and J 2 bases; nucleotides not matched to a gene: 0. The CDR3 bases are TGCGCCAGCAGCTTGGGGACTAGCGCCTACAATGAGCAGTTCTTC. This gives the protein CASSLGTSAYNEQFF. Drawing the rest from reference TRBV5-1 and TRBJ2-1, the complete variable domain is KAGVTQTPRYLIKTRGQQVTLSCSPISGHRSVSWYQQTPGQGLQFLFEYFSETQRNKGNFPGRFSGRQFSNSRSEMNVSTLELGDSALYLCASSLGTSAYNEQFFGPGTRLTVL.

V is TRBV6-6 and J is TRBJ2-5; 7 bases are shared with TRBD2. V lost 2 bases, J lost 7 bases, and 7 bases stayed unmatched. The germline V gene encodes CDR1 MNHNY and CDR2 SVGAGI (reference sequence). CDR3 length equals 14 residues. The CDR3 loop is CASSYSGGGGTQYF. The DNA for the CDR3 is TGTGCCAGCAGTTACAGTGGTGGGGGGGGGACCCAGTACTTC.

In nucleotides, the CDR3 is TGTGCCAGCAGCCTCTACACAGATACGCAGTATTTT. This sequence encodes CASSLYTDTQYF. The rearrangement links TRBV11-2 to TRBJ2-3; no clear D gene. Germline-derived CDR1 and CDR2 are SGHAT and FQNNGV. The CDR3 has 12 amino acids. Trimming took 5 bases from V and 2 from J, leaving 5 bases between them.

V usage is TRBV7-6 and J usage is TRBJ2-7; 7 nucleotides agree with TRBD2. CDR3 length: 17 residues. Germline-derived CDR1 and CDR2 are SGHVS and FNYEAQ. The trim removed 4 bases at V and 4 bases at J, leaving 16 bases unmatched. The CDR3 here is CASSSQPGGTLAYEQYF. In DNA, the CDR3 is TGTGCCAGCAGCTCGCAGCCGGGGGGAACCCTGGCTTACGAGCAGTACTTC.